The 14 T cell receptor beta chains below come from one sample, sequenced in a study of blood T cell repertoires in COVID-19. Some clones are missing from TCRdb's copy, which holds only in-frame ones; the method was immunoSEQ multiplex PCR. The sample has about 130,000 clones, 70% to 90% seen once. The sample taken for sequencing was peripheral blood. All receptors come from a woman aged 45-59 years with acute or convalescent COVID-19.

This chain joins TRBV2 and TRBJ2-1; 11 positions match TRBD2. The V segment lost 3 bases and the J segment 16 bases; nucleotides outside the gene matches: 8. The CDR3 has 13 residues. In germline, CDR1 is SNHLY, CDR2 FYNNEI. This CDR3 is CASSDVAGGPEFF. The CDR3 nucleotides read TGTGCCAGCAGTGATGTAGCGGGAGGGCCAGAATTCTTC.

The chain couples TRBV10-2 to TRBJ2-5; no firm D call. With 6 bases removed from V and 5 bases from J, the gap between germline ends came to 16 bases. Germline V CDR1 and CDR2: WSHSY, SAAADI. CDR3 length: 14 residues. Written as DNA, the CDR3 is TGCGCCAGCAGCCCTGTTTCACGGGTTGAGACCCAGTACTTC. Translated, it gives CASSPVSRVETQYF.

The chain couples TRBV5-1 to TRBJ2-1; D uncertain. The CDR3 loop spans 16 amino acids. The germline gives CDR1 SGHRS, CDR2 YFSETQ. The V gene lost 0 bases and the J gene lost 2 bases, with 12 bases spanning the gap. This CDR3 is CASSLDPGIAYNEQFF. DNA of the CDR3: TGCGCCAGCAGCTTGGATCCGGGTATAGCCTACAATGAGCAGTTCTTC.

V is TRBV30 and J is TRBJ1-2; D might be TRBD1 (5 bases). Trimming took off 0 bases at V and 4 bases at J, with 12 bases between the two ends. Germline CDR1 reads GTSNPN; CDR2 reads SVGIG (reference sequence). This CDR3 region has 14 residues. The CDR3 DNA sequence: TGTGCCTGGAGTGTCTCGGTCAGGGTCTATGGCTACACCTTC. This translates into CAWSVSVRVYGYTF.

This clone was recorded once. The rearrangement uses TRBV5-6 and TRBJ2-2; D is ambiguous. The germline gives CDR1 SGHDT, CDR2 YYEEEE. The CDR3 is made up of 13 amino acids. Trimming removed 1 base at V and 5 bases at J, with 6 bases between. The CDR3 region has the DNA TGTGCCAGCAGCTTGTCAGGAACCGGGGAGCTGTTTTTT. This sequence encodes CASSLSGTGELFF.

The chain is built from TRBV10-2 and TRBJ1-5, with D maybe TRBD1 (6 bases). The CDR3 consists of 16 residues. V gave up 0 bases and J gave up 6 bases, with 15 bases separating them. From germline, CDR1 is WSHSY and CDR2 SAAADI. The CDR3 region has the DNA TGCGCCAGCAGTGAGTCGACTCGGTCAGGGGTTCAGCCCCAGCATTTT. Its protein is CASSESTRSGVQPQHF.

CDR3 DNA sequence: TGTGCCAGCAGCTTAATAGCGGGAGCCGATGAGCAGTACTTC. The encoded protein is CASSLIAGADEQYF. This chain links TRBV7-9 with TRBJ2-7; 9 bases match TRBD2. Germline-derived CDR1 and CDR2 are SEHNR and FQNEAQ (reference sequence). The CDR3 spans 14 residues. V lost 2 bases to trimming and J lost 7 bases; unmatched junction nucleotides: 6.

This chain uses TRBV28 with TRBJ1-3; possibly TRBD1 for D (6 bases). CDR1 and CDR2 (germline): MDHEN, SYDVKM. V gave up 4 bases and J gave up 0 bases, with 10 bases separating them. There are 15 residues in the CDR3. CDR3 coding DNA: TGTGCCAGCAGTTCCCCAGGGGACTCTGGAAACACCATATATTTT. This gives the protein CASSSPGDSGNTIYF. The variable domain in full, with the rest retrieved from reference TRBV28 and TRBJ1-3, is DVKVTQSSRYLVKRTGEKVFLECVQDMDHENMFWYRQDPGLGLRLIYFSYDVKMKEKGDIPEGYSVSREKKERFSLILESASTNQTSMYLCASSSPGDSGNTIYFGEGSWLTVV.

The chain has TRBV2 and TRBJ2-1, with 16 bases lining up with TRBD2. After removal of 10 bases from V and 10 bases from J, the junction contained 13 bases not matched to a gene. Looked up from germline, CDR1 is SNHLY and CDR2 is FYNNEI. The CDR3 is 16 amino acids. DNA for the CDR3: TGTGCCACTAGTCCCGGGACTAGCGGGGGGGCTGAGGAGCAGTTCTTC. Translation: CATSPGTSGGAEEQFF.

The V call is TRBV21-1, the J call TRBJ2-7; the DNA was not used to check the table's D call, TRBD1. TRBV21-1 is flagged as a pseudogene. This CDR3 spans 14 amino acids. CDR3 DNA sequence: TGTGCCAGCAGCAAAAGTGACAGGGACTACGAGCAGTACTTC. It is translated as CASSKSDRDYEQYF.

The V gene is TRBV24-1, the J gene TRBJ2-2, with TRBD2 identical over 12 bases. The CDR3 totals 16 residues. Germline CDR1 KGHDR, CDR2 SFDVKD. Unmatched junction bases numbered 1, after V lost 3 bases and J lost 3 bases. The CDR3 here is CATSDPSGRDTGELFF. The DNA for the CDR3 is TGTGCCACCAGTGATCCTAGCGGGAGGGACACCGGGGAGCTGTTTTTT.

V usage is TRBV30 and J usage is TRBJ2-7; 10 bases match TRBD2. This CDR3 region has 16 residues. Germline V gene lookup returns CDR1 GTSNPN and CDR2 SVGIG (reference sequence). The junction had 14 bases not matched to a gene; V was cut back by 0 bases and J by 9 bases. DNA for the CDR3: TGTGCCTGGAGTGTACTCTCTAGCGGGAGCTCCCTAGGGCAGTACTTC. This gives the protein CAWSVLSSGSSLGQYF.

This clone occurred a few times. This sequence joins TRBV2 and TRBJ1-2; D is possibly TRBD1 (6 bases). The germline V and J ends were trimmed by 7 bases and 4 bases, with 10 bases remaining between them. The CDR3 is 12 amino acids. Looked up from germline, CDR1 is SNHLY and CDR2 is FYNNEI. CDR3 sequence (DNA): TGTGCCAGCACAGGGGAGATCTATGGCTACACCTTC. Encoded protein: CASTGEIYGYTF.

This chain joins TRBV6-2 or TRBV6-3 and TRBJ2-3; 11 bases are shared with TRBD2. Trimming took 5 bases from V and 0 from J; bases not matched to a gene: 1. Germline V gene sequence: CDR1 MNHEY, CDR2 SVGEGT. This CDR3 spans 15 amino acids. CDR3 in DNA: TGTGCCAGCAGTCGGACTAGCGGGAGCACAGATACGCAGTATTTT. Its translation: CASSRTSGSTDTQYF.